Listed here are 26 T cell receptor beta chains from one sample, sequenced in a study of shared clonotypes between healthy human individuals. The table came from immunoSEQ multiplex PCR; TCRdb's copy has only in-frame clones and leaves some out. The sample has about 450,000 clones, roughly 77% seen once; the top ten hold about 13%. Sequencing input: PBMCs. Source of these receptors: a woman aged 35 to 49 in good health. Some clones in this sample may be carry-over from other donors' samples.

The chain recombines TRBV7-9 with TRBJ2-7; 16 bases are shared with TRBD2. CDR3 length: 17 residues. With V trimmed by 8 bases and J by 3 bases, 10 bases remained unmatched. Germline V gene sequence: CDR1 SEHNR, CDR2 FQNEAQ (reference sequence). CDR3 loop: CASEGLAGGPKNYEQYF. The CDR3, as DNA: TGTGCCAGCGAGGGACTAGCGGGAGGGCCAAAGAACTACGAGCAGTACTTC.

In its sample, this clone was seen once. The rearrangement uses TRBV5-6 and TRBJ2-3, with 10 bases aligning to TRBD1. Germline CDR1 and CDR2: SGHDT and YYEEEE. V was clipped by 4 bases and J by 2 bases; unmatched bases: 7. The CDR3 covers 16 residues. CDR3 DNA: TGTGCCAGCAGCCCGGGGACAGGGGCCTACACAGATACGCAGTATTTT. It translates to CASSPGTGAYTDTQYF.

The J gene is TRBJ2-7, the V gene TRBV5-6, with 11 bases matching TRBD2. The CDR3 loop spans 15 amino acids. Germline-derived CDR1 and CDR2 are SGHDT and YYEEEE. The junction had 5 bases not matched to a gene; V was cut back by 4 bases and J by 2 bases. The CDR3 protein is CASSRWTSGPYEQYF. Written as DNA, the CDR3 is TGTGCCAGCAGCAGATGGACTAGCGGGCCCTACGAGCAGTACTTC.

The CDR3 reads CASSELREIRNEQFF. As DNA, the CDR3 is TGTGCCAGCAGTGAACTCAGGGAGATACGTAATGAGCAGTTCTTC. V gene TRBV6-1 combines with J gene TRBJ2-1; the D call may be TRBD1 or TRBD2 (5 bases each). The CDR3 length is 15 residues. The ends were cut back, 2 bases at V and 7 bases at J, with 15 bases in the middle. Per the germline V gene, CDR1 is MNHNS and CDR2 is SASEGT.

This clone was counted once. The chain uses TRBV30 and TRBJ1-1; D is ambiguous. The V end lost 3 bases, the J end lost 7 bases, and 21 bases lay between the germline ends. Per germline, CDR1 GTSNPN and CDR2 SVGIG (reference sequence). The CDR3 is 15 residues long. The CDR3 protein is CAWRAGRTMMVEAFF. CDR3 sequence (DNA): TGTGCCTGGAGGGCCGGGAGAACCATGATGGTTGAAGCTTTCTTT.

The J gene is TRBJ2-4, the V gene TRBV19; 8 bases are shared with TRBD1. Germline trimming cut 8 bases from V and 4 bases from J; bases unmatched to any gene: 10. The CDR3 totals 15 residues. Germline V gives CDR1 LNHDA, CDR2 SQIVND (reference sequence). The CDR3, as DNA: TGTGCCAGTGGGTCCCTTAGGACAGGGAAAAACATTCAGTACTTC. This translates into CASGSLRTGKNIQYF. Complete variable domain (other parts from reference TRBV19 and TRBJ2-4): DGGITQSPKYLFRKEGQNVTLSCEQNLNHDAMYWYRQDPGQGLRLIYYSQIVNDFQKGDIAEGYSVSREKKESFPLTVTSAQKNPTAFYLCASGSLRTGKNIQYFGAGTRLSVL.

This chain uses TRBV29-1 with TRBJ1-1; no firm D call. V shed 6 bases and J shed 1 base, with 9 bases lying between them. Germline V gene sequence: CDR1 SQVTM, CDR2 ANQGSEA. The CDR3 is made up of 12 amino acids. The CDR3 nucleotides read TGCAGCGTGGGATACGGGAACACTGAAGCTTTCTTT. Translating gives CSVGYGNTEAFF. Supplemented by reference TRBV29-1 and TRBJ1-1, the full variable domain reads SAVISQKPSRDICQRGTSLTIQCQVDSQVTMMFWYRQQPGQSLTLIATANQGSEATYESGFVIDKFPISRPNLTFSTLTVSNMSPEDSSIYLCSVGYGNTEAFFGQGTRLTVV.

This chain links TRBV7-3 with TRBJ2-7, with a weak D call TRBD2 (6 bases). V was trimmed by 1 base and J by 5 bases, leaving 12 bases between them. The length of the CDR3 is 14 residues. Germline V gene lookup returns CDR1 SGHTA and CDR2 FQGTGA. The CDR3 DNA is TGTGCCAGCAGCTTAATGGGGGGTCTTGACGAGCAGTACTTC. It is translated as CASSLMGGLDEQYF.

This chain links TRBV15 with TRBJ2-1, with D perhaps TRBD2 (5 bases). CDR1 is LNHNV, CDR2 YYDKDF, per germline (reference sequence). V shed 1 base and J shed 8 bases, with 9 bases lying between them. The CDR3 totals 13 residues. The CDR3 loop is CATSRAGVYEQFF. As DNA, the CDR3 is TGTGCCACCAGCAGAGCCGGGGTCTATGAGCAGTTCTTC.

The chain recombines TRBV15 with TRBJ2-1; TRBD1 matches 12 bases. Germline V gene lookup returns CDR1 LNHNV and CDR2 YYDKDF (reference sequence). Losses at the gene ends were 2 bases for V and 8 bases for J; bases not matched to a gene: 4. The CDR3 runs 15 residues. This CDR3 is CATSRPGTGGDEQFF. In DNA, the CDR3 is TGTGCCACCAGCAGACCCGGGACAGGGGGCGATGAGCAGTTCTTC.

The J gene is TRBJ1-3, the V gene TRBV27, with 7 bases matching TRBD1. V gave up 5 bases and J gave up 0 bases; unmatched junction bases: 4. The CDR3 is 15 residues long. CDR1 is MNHEY, CDR2 SMNVEV, per germline (reference sequence). The CDR3 sequence is CASSETGHSGNTIYF. For the CDR3, the DNA is TGTGCCAGCAGTGAGACAGGGCACTCTGGAAACACCATATATTTT.

The chain couples TRBV30 to TRBJ2-1; no clear D. The germline V and J ends were trimmed by 3 bases and 9 bases, with 9 bases remaining between them. Germline CDR1 and CDR2: GTSNPN and SVGIG (reference sequence). The CDR3 consists of 11 residues. The CDR3 DNA sequence: TGTGCCTGGAGCGCCGGCGGTGAGCAGTTCTTC. Its translation is CAWSAGGEQFF.

The chain has TRBV10-3 and TRBJ2-7; D is undetermined. Trimming shortened V by 0 bases and J by 0 bases, and 9 bases separated the two germline ends. The CDR3 covers 15 residues. The germline gives CDR1 ENHRY, CDR2 SYGVKD. CDR3 DNA sequence: TGTGCCATCAGTGAGTCGGCAGGCAGCTCCTACGAGCAGTACTTC. Amino acids: CAISESAGSSYEQYF.

The V call is TRBV7-2, the J call TRBJ1-2; the match to TRBD1 covers 9 bases. Germline assignment: CDR1 SGHTA and CDR2 FQGNSA. The CDR3 loop spans 15 amino acids. With V trimmed by 5 bases and J by 5 bases, 9 bases remained unmatched. DNA for the CDR3: TGTGCCAGCAGCCCTCGGGACAGGGCTGAGTATGGCTACACCTTC. Translated: CASSPRDRAEYGYTF.

About this clone: A much larger clone lies a single base off, so this may be a read error. The same CDR3 arises from other DNA sequences in this sample as well. This sequence joins TRBV4-2 and TRBJ2-7, with TRBD2 identical over 13 bases. The CDR3 loop spans 17 amino acids. Germline CDR1 and CDR2: LGHNA and YNFKEQ. The V segment lost 0 bases and the J segment 1 base; nucleotides outside the gene matches: 3. As DNA, the CDR3 is TGTGCCAGCAGCCAAGAGGGACTAGCGGGAAGGTCCTACGAGCAGTACTTC. Encoded protein: CASSQEGLAGRSYEQYF.

This chain uses TRBV28 with TRBJ2-7; the match to TRBD2 covers 9 bases. The germline V gene has CDR1 MDHEN and CDR2 SYDVKM. Trimming removed 11 bases from V and 0 bases from J; junction bases left unmatched: 11. This CDR3 has 15 residues. CDR3 amino acids: CAAGGAGGLSYEQYF. CDR3 in DNA: TGTGCCGCCGGCGGAGCGGGAGGACTCTCCTACGAGCAGTACTTC. Supplemented by reference TRBV28 and TRBJ2-7, the full variable domain reads DVKVTQSSRYLVKRTGEKVFLECVQDMDHENMFWYRQDPGLGLRLIYFSYDVKMKEKGDIPEGYSVSREKKERFSLILESASTNQTSMYLCAAGGAGGLSYEQYFGPGTRLTVT.

The table lists this clone with a count of one. The gene calls are TRBV9 and TRBJ2-3; D is unclear. The V gene lost 0 bases and the J gene lost 0 bases, with 2 bases spanning the gap. The V gene's germline CDR1 is SGDLS and CDR2 YYNGEE. The CDR3 contains 13 residues. The CDR3 sequence: CASSVESTDTQYF. CDR3 nucleotide sequence: TGTGCCAGCAGCGTAGAAAGCACAGATACGCAGTATTTT.

The chain links TRBV10-3 to TRBJ2-5; D gene unclear. V gave up 3 bases and J gave up 4 bases, with 6 bases separating them. The CDR3 consists of 12 residues. Germline V gives CDR1 ENHRY, CDR2 SYGVKD. Here the CDR3 reads CAISESAETQYF. The CDR3 nucleotides read TGTGCCATCAGTGAAAGTGCAGAGACCCAGTACTTC.

The chain couples TRBV30 to TRBJ1-1; no firm D call. In germline, CDR1 is GTSNPN, CDR2 SVGIG (reference sequence). The length of the CDR3 is 14 residues. V was clipped by 0 bases and J by 4 bases, with 12 bases between them. CDR3 DNA: TGTGCCTGGAGTGTACGCAGTAGGTCCACTGAAGCTTTCTTT. Translating gives CAWSVRSRSTEAFF.

This chain connects TRBV7-9 to TRBJ2-3; D ambiguous. The CDR3 has 18 amino acids. The germline V and J ends were trimmed by 4 bases and 0 bases, with 20 bases remaining between them. Germline V CDR1 and CDR2: SEHNR, FQNEAQ (reference sequence). DNA for the CDR3: TGTGCCAGCAGCTCCACCCCGCCCCGCAAACCCAGCACAGATACGCAGTATTTT. Protein product: CASSSTPPRKPSTDTQYF. Drawing the rest from reference TRBV7-9 and TRBJ2-3, the complete variable domain is DTGVSQNPRHKITKRGQNVTFRCDPISEHNRLYWYRQTLGQGPEFLTYFQNEAQLEKSRLLSDRFSAERPKGSFSTLEIQRTEQGDSAMYLCASSSTPPRKPSTDTQYFGPGTRLTVL.

This clone was observed a few times. The gene calls are TRBV5-1 and TRBJ1-2; D may be TRBD1 (5 bases). The CDR3 is made up of 15 amino acids. V lost 4 bases to trimming and J lost 0 bases, with 13 bases between them. The germline gives CDR1 SGHRS, CDR2 YFSETQ. The chain's CDR3 is CASSQGSTSNYGYTF. The CDR3, as DNA: TGCGCCAGCAGCCAGGGTTCCACCTCTAACTATGGCTACACCTTC.

A single count supports this clone. This chain connects TRBV5-4 to TRBJ1-1; D is perhaps TRBD1 (6 bases). CDR1 SGHNT and CDR2 YYREEE come from the germline V gene (reference sequence). The V gene lost 4 bases and the J gene lost 6 bases, with 19 bases spanning the gap. This CDR3 has 15 amino acids. The CDR3 DNA reads as TGTGCCAGCAGCAATCCCTCAGGGGTGGTGGCTGAAGCTTTCTTT. Translation gives CASSNPSGVVAEAFF.

This clone was seen a handful of times. The chain combines TRBV6-4 with TRBJ1-5; no clear D. CDR1 MRHNA and CDR2 SNTAGT come from the germline V gene. This CDR3 has 11 residues. The V end lost 2 bases, the J end lost 7 bases, and 3 bases lay between the germline ends. The CDR3 coding sequence is TGTGCCAGCAGTGACCGGCAGCCCCAGCATTTT. Residues: CASSDRQPQHF.

V is TRBV7-7 and J is TRBJ1-1; D is ambiguous. There are 13 residues in the CDR3. Germline V gene lookup returns CDR1 SSHAT and CDR2 FNYEAQ (reference sequence). V dropped 2 bases and J dropped 0 bases, with 4 bases sitting between them. CDR3 nucleotide sequence: TGTGCCAGCAGCTTATCCATGAACACTGAAGCTTTCTTT. Protein sequence: CASSLSMNTEAFF. Looking up the rest from reference TRBV7-7 and TRBJ1-1 gives the full variable domain: GAGVSQSPRYKVTKRGQDVTLRCDPISSHATLYWYQQALGQGPEFLTYFNYEAQPDKSGLPSDRFSAERPEGSISTLTIQRTEQRDSAMYRCASSLSMNTEAFFGQGTRLTVV.

In this sample, this clone turned up a few times. The chain links TRBV2 to TRBJ2-1; 7 positions match TRBD1. The germline CDR1 and CDR2 sequences are SNHLY and FYNNEI. V lost 4 bases to trimming and J lost 0 bases; unmatched junction nucleotides: 3. The CDR3 totals 15 residues. The CDR3 nucleotides read TGTGCCAGCAGTGTGGGACAGAACTCCTACAATGAGCAGTTCTTC. Its protein is CASSVGQNSYNEQFF. Based on the CDR3 plus reference TRBV2 and TRBJ2-1, the full variable domain is EPEVTQTPSHQVTQMGQEVILRCVPISNHLYFYWYRQILGQKVEFLVSFYNNEISEKSEIFDDQFSVERPDGSNFTLKIRSTKLEDSAMYFCASSVGQNSYNEQFFGPGTRLTVL.

The rearrangement links TRBV5-4 to TRBJ2-1; D is unresolved. Trimming cost V 1 base and J 9 bases, with 5 bases left between them. Germline loops: CDR1 SGHNT, CDR2 YYREEE (reference sequence). The CDR3 totals 11 residues. CDR3 loop: CASSLSGEQFF. The CDR3 nucleotides read TGTGCCAGCAGCTTGAGTGGTGAGCAGTTCTTC.